This T cell receptor beta chain appears in the sequencing data of a study of identical twins. This clonotype was observed a few times. This CDR3 is 15 amino acids long. CDR1 is MNHNS and CDR2 is SASEGT in the germline V gene. Trimming removed 1 base from V and 0 bases from J, with 7 bases in between. TCRdb used MiXCR to reprocess the 5' RACE reads, holding one entry per CDR3 protein. The repertoire holds roughly 250,000 distinct CDR3 sequences, with roughly 7% as singletons. The same data also contributed to another study, on yellow fever vaccine responses in identical twins.

What was sequenced was memory (CD45RO+) T cells sorted from blood. The TCR was taken from a woman between 18 and 30 years old in good health. This chain connects TRBV6-1 to TRBJ1-3; D call uncertain. CDR3 amino acids: CASSEGDRSGNTIYF. The DNA of the CDR3 is TGTGCCAGCAGTGAAGGGGATCGCTCTGGAAACACCATATATTTT.